This entry describes one TCR beta chain. What it recognizes is unknown. The sample originates from a study of CD8 T cells in Susac syndrome. TCR beta sequences were obtained from blood CD8+ and CD4+ T cells. The authors negatively isolated CD8+ and CD4+ T cells and FACS-enriched TEMRA cells. The CDR3 covers 15 residues. Germline V gene lookup returns CDR1 LGHDT and CDR2 YNNKEL (reference sequence). V lost 4 bases, J lost 2 bases, and 14 bases lay in between. With random hexamers, roughly 0.45 to 1 ug RNA was reverse transcribed. Amplification of TCR beta CDR3 spanned 54 Vbeta and 13 Jbeta via immunoSEQ multiplex PCR. TCRdb itself ran the immunoSEQ multiplex PCR reads through MiXCR, one entry per CDR3 protein. In the table there are around 71,000 distinct CDR3 sequences, roughly 95% of which are singletons. Study-level results: TCR sequencing and HLA analysis covered a relatively small number of individuals.

This clonotype was obtained from a human donor with multiple sclerosis. The specimen sequenced was CD4+ T cells from PBMCs. This rearrangement joins TRBV3-1 to TRBJ1-2; D call uncertain. This CDR3 is CASSPFPGANYGYTF. The CDR3 nucleotides are TGTGCCAGCAGCCCCTTCCCAGGCGCAAACTATGGCTACACCTTC.